A single sample is the source of the 4 T cell receptor beta chains below, sequenced in a study of blood T cells in healthy people across ages. Primed by a sample-barcoded 5' primer and a J-beta primer mix, a second PCR proceeded for about 6 to 12 cycles. TCRdb re-called the 5' RACE reads through MiXCR, storing one row per CDR3 protein. The sample yields roughly 1,300,000 distinct CDR3 sequences, roughly 59% seen once. Sample: blood. These TCRs come from a man between 18 and 35 years old in good health.

The J gene is TRBJ1-4, the V gene TRBV7-2; D possibly corresponds to TRBD1 (6 bases). CDR3 length: 15 amino acids. Germline V gene sequence: CDR1 SGHTA, CDR2 FQGNSA. Trimming cost V 5 bases and J 5 bases, with 15 bases left between them. CDR3 in DNA: TGTGCCAGCAGCCGGGAGGGGACACTAAATGAAAAACTGTTTTTT. Encoded protein: CASSREGTLNEKLFF.

The chain employs TRBV18 and TRBJ1-1, with D possibly TRBD1 on 5 matching bases. From germline, CDR1 is KGHSH and CDR2 LQKENI. The CDR3 runs 14 residues. Trimming shortened V by 8 bases and J by 0 bases, and 13 bases separated the two germline ends. CDR3 nucleotides: TGTGCCAGCACCCGGCCGGGACTGAACACTGAAGCTTTCTTT. Translating gives CASTRPGLNTEAFF.

The gene calls are TRBV6-2 or TRBV6-3 and TRBJ2-7; weak D call: TRBD2 (5 bases). The germline gives CDR1 MNHEY, CDR2 SVGEGT. The CDR3 runs 16 residues. V shed 6 bases and J shed 3 bases, with 21 bases lying between them. This CDR3 reads CASSAAMGRGNYEQYF. The CDR3 nucleotides read TGTGCCAGCAGCGCCGCGATGGGCAGAGGGAACTACGAGCAGTACTTC.

The chain uses TRBV7-2 and TRBJ2-5, with D unresolved. Near its end, the DNA agrees better with TRBJ2-7, so the J call may be wrong. The CDR3 covers 13 residues. In germline, CDR1 is SGHTA, CDR2 FQGNSA. This CDR3 reads CASSVEFSYEQYF. The CDR3, as DNA: TGTGCCAGCAGCGTAGAGTTCTCCTACGAGCAGTACTTC.